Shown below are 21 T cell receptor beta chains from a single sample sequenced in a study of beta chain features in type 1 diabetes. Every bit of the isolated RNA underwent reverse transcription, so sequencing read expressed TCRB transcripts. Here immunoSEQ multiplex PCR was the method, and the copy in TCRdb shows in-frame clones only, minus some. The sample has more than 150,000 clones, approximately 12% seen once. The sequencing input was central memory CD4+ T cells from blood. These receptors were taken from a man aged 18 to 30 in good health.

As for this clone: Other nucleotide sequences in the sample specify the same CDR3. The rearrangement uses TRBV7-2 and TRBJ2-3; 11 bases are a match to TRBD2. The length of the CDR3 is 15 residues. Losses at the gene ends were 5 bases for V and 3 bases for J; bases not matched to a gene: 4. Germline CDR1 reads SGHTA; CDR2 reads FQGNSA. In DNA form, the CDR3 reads TGTGCCAGCAGCCTTGCTAGCGGGGGGACAGATACGCAGTATTTT. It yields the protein CASSLASGGTDTQYF.

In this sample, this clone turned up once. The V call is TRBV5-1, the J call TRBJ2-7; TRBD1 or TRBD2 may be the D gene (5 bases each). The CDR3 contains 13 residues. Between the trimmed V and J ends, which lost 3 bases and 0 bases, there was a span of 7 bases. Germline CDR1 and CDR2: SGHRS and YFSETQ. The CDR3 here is CASSSGRSYEQYF. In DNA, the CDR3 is TGCGCCAGCAGCTCGGGACGCTCCTACGAGCAGTACTTC.

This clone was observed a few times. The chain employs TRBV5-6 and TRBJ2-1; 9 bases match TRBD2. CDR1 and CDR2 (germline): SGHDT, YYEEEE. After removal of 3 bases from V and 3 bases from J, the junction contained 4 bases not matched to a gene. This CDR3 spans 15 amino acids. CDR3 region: CASSSLAGLYNEQFF. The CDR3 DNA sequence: TGTGCCAGCAGCTCACTAGCGGGCCTCTACAATGAGCAGTTCTTC.

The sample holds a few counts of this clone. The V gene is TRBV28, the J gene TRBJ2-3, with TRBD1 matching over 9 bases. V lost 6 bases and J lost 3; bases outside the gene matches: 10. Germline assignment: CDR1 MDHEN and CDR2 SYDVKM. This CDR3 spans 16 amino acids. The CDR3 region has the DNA TGTGCCAGCAGCCCACAACGGACAGGGGAAACAGATACGCAGTATTTT. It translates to CASSPQRTGETDTQYF.

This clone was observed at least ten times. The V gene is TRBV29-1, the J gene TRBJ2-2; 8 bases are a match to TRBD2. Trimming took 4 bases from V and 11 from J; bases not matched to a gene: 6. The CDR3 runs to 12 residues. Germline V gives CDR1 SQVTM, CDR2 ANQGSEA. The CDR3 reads CSVGPTSGELFF. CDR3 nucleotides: TGCAGCGTTGGCCCTACTAGCGGAGAGCTGTTTTTT.

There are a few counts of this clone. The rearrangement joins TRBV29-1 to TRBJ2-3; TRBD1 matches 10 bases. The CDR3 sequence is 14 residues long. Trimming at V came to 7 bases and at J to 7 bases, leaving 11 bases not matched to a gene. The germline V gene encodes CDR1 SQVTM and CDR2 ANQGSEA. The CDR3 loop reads CSGAPGQGLNTQYF. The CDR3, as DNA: TGCAGCGGGGCGCCGGGACAGGGGTTAAATACGCAGTATTTT.

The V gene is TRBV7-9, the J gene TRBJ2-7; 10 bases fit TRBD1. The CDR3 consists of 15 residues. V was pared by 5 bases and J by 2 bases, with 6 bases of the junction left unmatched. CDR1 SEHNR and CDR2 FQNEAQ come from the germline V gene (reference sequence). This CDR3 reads CASSETGTGAYEQYF. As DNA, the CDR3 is TGTGCCAGCAGCGAAACCGGGACAGGGGCCTACGAGCAGTACTTC.

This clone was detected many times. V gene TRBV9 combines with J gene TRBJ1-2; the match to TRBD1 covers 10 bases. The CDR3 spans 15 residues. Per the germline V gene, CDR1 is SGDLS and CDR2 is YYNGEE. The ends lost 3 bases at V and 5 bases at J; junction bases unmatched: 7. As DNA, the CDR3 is TGTGCCAGCAGCGCCTCCTTGGACAGGGGGTATGGCTACACCTTC. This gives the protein CASSASLDRGYGYTF.

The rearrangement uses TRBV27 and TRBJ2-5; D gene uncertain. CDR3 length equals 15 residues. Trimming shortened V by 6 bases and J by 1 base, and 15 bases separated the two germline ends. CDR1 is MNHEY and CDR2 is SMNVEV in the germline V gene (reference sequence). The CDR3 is CASREIGPVQETQYF. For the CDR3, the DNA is TGTGCCAGCAGGGAGATTGGGCCAGTCCAAGAGACCCAGTACTTC.

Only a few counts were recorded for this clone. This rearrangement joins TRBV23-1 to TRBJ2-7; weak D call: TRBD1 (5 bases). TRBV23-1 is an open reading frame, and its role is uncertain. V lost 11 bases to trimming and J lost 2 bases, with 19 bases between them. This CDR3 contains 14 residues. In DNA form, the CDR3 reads TGCGCCGACCTAGGGGTATCCCCAACCTACGAGCAGTACTTC. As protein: CADLGVSPTYEQYF.

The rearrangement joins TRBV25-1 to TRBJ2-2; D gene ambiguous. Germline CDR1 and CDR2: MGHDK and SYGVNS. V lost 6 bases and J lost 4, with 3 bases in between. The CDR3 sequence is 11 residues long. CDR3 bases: TGTGCCAGCAGCCCCACCGGGGAGCTGTTTTTT. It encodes CASSPTGELFF.

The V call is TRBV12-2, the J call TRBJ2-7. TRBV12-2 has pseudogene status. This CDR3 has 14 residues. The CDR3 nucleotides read TGTGCAAGTCGCTTAGCCCCCTTAGGCTACGAGCAGTACTTC. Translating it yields CASRLAPLGYEQYF.

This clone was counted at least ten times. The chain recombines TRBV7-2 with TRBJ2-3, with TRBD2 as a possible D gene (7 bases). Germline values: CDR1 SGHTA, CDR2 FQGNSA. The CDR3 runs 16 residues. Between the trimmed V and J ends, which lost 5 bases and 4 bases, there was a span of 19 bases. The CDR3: CASSRQSGGGADTQYF. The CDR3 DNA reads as TGTGCCAGCAGCCGTCAGAGTGGCGGGGGCGCAGATACGCAGTATTTT.

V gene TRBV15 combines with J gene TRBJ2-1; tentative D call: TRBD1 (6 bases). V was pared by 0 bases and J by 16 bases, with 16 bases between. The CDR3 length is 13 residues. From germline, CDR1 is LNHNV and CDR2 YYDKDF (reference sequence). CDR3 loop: CATSRDLGGTPFF. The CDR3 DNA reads TGTGCCACCAGCAGAGATCTAGGGGGAACCCCCTTCTTC.

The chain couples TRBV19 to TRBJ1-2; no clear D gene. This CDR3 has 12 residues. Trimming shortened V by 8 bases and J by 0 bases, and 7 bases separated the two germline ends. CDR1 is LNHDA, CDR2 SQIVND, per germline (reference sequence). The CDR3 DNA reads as TGTGCCAGTTTGGTCCCTAACTATGGCTACACCTTC. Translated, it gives CASLVPNYGYTF.

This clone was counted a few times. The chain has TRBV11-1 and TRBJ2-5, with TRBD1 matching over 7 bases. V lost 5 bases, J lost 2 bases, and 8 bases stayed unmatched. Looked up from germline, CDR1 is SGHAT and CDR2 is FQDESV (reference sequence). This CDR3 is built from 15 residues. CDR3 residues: CASSGRGRLQETQYF. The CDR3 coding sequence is TGTGCCAGCAGCGGAAGGGGGCGGCTGCAAGAGACCCAGTACTTC.

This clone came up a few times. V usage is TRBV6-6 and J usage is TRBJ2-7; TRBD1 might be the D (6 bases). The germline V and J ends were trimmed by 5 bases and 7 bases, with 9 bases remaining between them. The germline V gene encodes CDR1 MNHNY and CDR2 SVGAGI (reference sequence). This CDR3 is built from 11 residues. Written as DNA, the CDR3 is TGTGCCAGCAGTGACAGGAGGGAGCAGTACTTC. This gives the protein CASSDRREQYF.

CDR3 sequence reads: CSVGGTSGRTVNEQFF. In nucleotides, the CDR3 is TGCAGCGTTGGGGGGACTAGCGGGAGAACGGTAAATGAGCAGTTCTTC. J is TRBJ2-1 and V is TRBV29-1; 14 positions agree with TRBD2. CDR3 length: 16 residues. V shed 4 bases, J shed 7 bases, and the junction held 9 bases outside the gene matches. Germline CDR1 reads SQVTM; CDR2 reads ANQGSEA.

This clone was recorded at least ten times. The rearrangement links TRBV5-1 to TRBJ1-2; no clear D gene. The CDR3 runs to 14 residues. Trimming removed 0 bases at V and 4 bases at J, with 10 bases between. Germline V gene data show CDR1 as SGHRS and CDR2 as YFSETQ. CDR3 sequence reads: CASSLGARRYGYTF. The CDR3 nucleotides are TGCGCCAGCAGCTTGGGGGCCAGGCGCTATGGCTACACCTTC.

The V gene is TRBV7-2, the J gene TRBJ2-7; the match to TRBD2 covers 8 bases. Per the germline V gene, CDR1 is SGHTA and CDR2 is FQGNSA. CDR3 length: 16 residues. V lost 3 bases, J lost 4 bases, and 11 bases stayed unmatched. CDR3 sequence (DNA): TGTGCCAGCAGCTTCCACGCAAGCGGGAGCACATACGAGCAGTACTTC. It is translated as CASSFHASGSTYEQYF.

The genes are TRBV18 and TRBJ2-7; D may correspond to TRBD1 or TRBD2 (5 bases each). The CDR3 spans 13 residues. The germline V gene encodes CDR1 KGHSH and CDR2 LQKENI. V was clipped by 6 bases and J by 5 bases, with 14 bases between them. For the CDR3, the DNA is TGTGCCAGCTCCCTCGGGACGGCGGACGAGCAGTACTTC. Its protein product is CASSLGTADEQYF.